The 14 T cell receptor beta chains below all came from one sample that was sequenced in a study of OX40 agonist ivuxolimab in advanced cancers. The library was made by the immunoSEQ multiplex PCR assay. TCRdb obtained this table from immuneACCESS and retained in-frame rearrangements with V and J assigned. These tables miss some clones; where compared with another copy, unresolved V genes account for less than half of the shortfall, and the remainder is unexplained. The sample includes about 68,000 clones, with roughly 88% observed a single time. The top ten clonotypes cover under 2% of the sample. Sample: CD4+ or CD8+ T cells sorted from blood, taken in a trial of the OX40 agonist ivuxolimab. Source of these receptors: an adult with an advanced solid tumor such as melanoma, head and neck, liver or kidney cancer.

This clone was recorded only once. V and J are TRBV19 and TRBJ2-3, with D maybe TRBD1 (6 bases). CDR1 LNHDA and CDR2 SQIVND come from the germline V gene (reference sequence). CDR3 length: 14 residues. V lost 2 bases and J lost 1, with 7 bases in between. The CDR3 sequence: CASSINRGTDTQYF. CDR3 DNA: TGTGCCAGTAGTATAAACAGGGGCACAGATACGCAGTATTTT.

V is TRBV29-1 and J is TRBJ1-1; D possibly corresponds to TRBD1 (5 bases). V was pared by 5 bases and J by 0 bases, with 10 bases between. This CDR3 spans 13 amino acids. Germline lookup yields CDR1 SQVTM and CDR2 ANQGSEA. In DNA, the CDR3 is TGCAGCGTTCAGACAGCCATGAACACTGAAGCTTTCTTT. It is translated as CSVQTAMNTEAFF.

The J gene is TRBJ1-2, the V gene TRBV5-6; TRBD1 matches at 10 bases. The CDR3 has 17 residues. V gave up 3 bases and J gave up 4 bases; unmatched junction bases: 12. The V gene's germline CDR1 is SGHDT and CDR2 YYEEEE. CDR3 nucleotide sequence: TGTGCCAGCAGCTCGCCCCTCCGAGGACAGGGGGTCTATGGCTACACCTTC. Encoded protein: CASSSPLRGQGVYGYTF.

This sequence joins TRBV9 and TRBJ2-3; D unclear. CDR1 SGDLS and CDR2 YYNGEE come from the germline V gene. This CDR3 region has 11 residues. Trimming stripped 4 bases from V and 3 bases from J, with 3 bases between. CDR3 bases: TGTGCCAGCAGCTCAACAGATACGCAGTATTTT. It codes for CASSSTDTQYF. Combining the CDR3 with reference TRBV9 and TRBJ2-3 gives the whole variable domain DSGVTQTPKHLITATGQRVTLRCSPRSGDLSVYWYQQSLDQGLQFLIQYYNGEERAKGNILERFSAQQFPDLHSELNLSSLELGDSALYFCASSSTDTQYFGPGTRLTVL.

The J gene is TRBJ2-7, the V gene TRBV5-5; TRBD2 matches 16 bases. After removal of 4 bases from V and 6 bases from J, the junction contained 13 bases not matched to a gene. CDR1 is SGHKS, CDR2 YYEKEE, per germline (reference sequence). The CDR3 runs to 18 residues. This CDR3 reads CASSLGLAGGPLVLEQYF. The CDR3 DNA reads as TGTGCCAGCAGCCTGGGACTAGCGGGAGGGCCATTAGTCCTCGAGCAGTACTTC.

V gene TRBV25-1 combines with J gene TRBJ2-7; 7 bases are shared with TRBD1. This CDR3 comprises 13 residues. After removal of 3 bases from V and 6 bases from J, the junction contained 5 bases not matched to a gene. Germline CDR1 is MGHDK and CDR2 is SYGVNS. The CDR3 coding sequence is TGTGCCAGCAGTGACCTTAAGGGGGCCGAGCAGTACTTC. Translation gives CASSDLKGAEQYF.

This chain joins TRBV11-2 and TRBJ2-5; D possibly corresponds to TRBD2 (6 bases). Germline V gene sequence: CDR1 SGHAT, CDR2 FQNNGV. The CDR3 consists of 11 residues. V was shortened by 7 bases and J by 4 bases, with 7 bases between the two germline ends. CDR3 in amino acids: CASTGGETQYF. DNA for the CDR3: TGTGCCAGCACCGGGGGAGAGACCCAGTACTTC.

V gene TRBV6-6 combines with J gene TRBJ2-1; 7 positions match TRBD2. This CDR3 is 15 amino acids long. Germline CDR1 reads MNHNY; CDR2 reads SVGAGI (reference sequence). V gave up 2 bases and J gave up 5 bases; unmatched junction bases: 6. The CDR3, as DNA: TGTGCCAGCAGTTACCGAGCGGGATACCACAATGAGCAGTTCTTC. It yields the protein CASSYRAGYHNEQFF.

The chain has TRBV28 and TRBJ2-5, with D perhaps matching TRBD1 (6 bases). The germline gives CDR1 MDHEN, CDR2 SYDVKM. This CDR3 region has 12 residues. V was shortened by 4 bases and J by 5 bases, with 8 bases between the two germline ends. CDR3 loop: CASSWQGETQYF. The CDR3 DNA follows: TGTGCCAGCAGTTGGCAGGGGGAGACCCAGTACTTC. The complete variable domain, with remaining parts taken from reference TRBV28 and TRBJ2-5, reads DVKVTQSSRYLVKRTGEKVFLECVQDMDHENMFWYRQDPGLGLRLIYFSYDVKMKEKGDIPEGYSVSREKKERFSLILESASTNQTSMYLCASSWQGETQYFGPGTRLLVL.

V and J are TRBV28 and TRBJ2-1; D uncertain. Germline V gives CDR1 MDHEN, CDR2 SYDVKM. This CDR3 is 15 amino acids long. V lost 1 base, J lost 1 base, and 8 bases lay in between. The CDR3 region is CASSLFGVSYNEQFF. Written as DNA, the CDR3 is TGTGCCAGCAGTTTATTTGGGGTGTCCTACAATGAGCAGTTCTTC.

The gene calls are TRBV10-1 and TRBJ2-7; 10 bases match TRBD2. The V gene end was trimmed by 4 bases and the J gene end by 4 bases; junction bases not matched to a gene: 1. CDR1 and CDR2 from the germline V gene are WNHNN and SYGVQD (reference sequence). There are 13 residues in the CDR3. This CDR3 is CASSASGSYEQYF. The DNA of the CDR3 is TGCGCCAGCAGTGCTAGCGGGAGTTACGAGCAGTACTTC.

The J gene is TRBJ2-4, the V gene TRBV19, with 7 bases lining up with TRBD1. The junction had 10 bases not matched to a gene; V was cut back by 5 bases and J by 9 bases. Germline V gene data show CDR1 as LNHDA and CDR2 as SQIVND (reference sequence). The CDR3 contains 14 residues. The CDR3 region is CASSPRTGESIQYF. The CDR3 DNA is TGTGCCAGTAGTCCCCGGACAGGCGAATCCATTCAGTACTTC.

The chain recombines TRBV5-1 with TRBJ1-1, with D perhaps matching TRBD1 (5 bases). The germline V and J ends were trimmed by 2 bases and 4 bases, with 15 bases remaining between them. Germline CDR1 reads SGHRS; CDR2 reads YFSETQ. The CDR3 sequence is 15 residues long. The chain's CDR3 is CASSLKPGDPTEAFF. The CDR3 nucleotides are TGCGCCAGCAGCTTAAAGCCTGGGGACCCCACTGAAGCTTTCTTT.

The genes are TRBV19 and TRBJ1-1, with no clear D. This CDR3 comprises 11 residues. V was trimmed by 6 bases and J by 7 bases, leaving 9 bases between them. Germline lookup yields CDR1 LNHDA and CDR2 SQIVND (reference sequence). The CDR3 reads CASRTEGEAFF. CDR3 nucleotide sequence: TGTGCCAGTAGAACAGAGGGTGAAGCTTTCTTT.